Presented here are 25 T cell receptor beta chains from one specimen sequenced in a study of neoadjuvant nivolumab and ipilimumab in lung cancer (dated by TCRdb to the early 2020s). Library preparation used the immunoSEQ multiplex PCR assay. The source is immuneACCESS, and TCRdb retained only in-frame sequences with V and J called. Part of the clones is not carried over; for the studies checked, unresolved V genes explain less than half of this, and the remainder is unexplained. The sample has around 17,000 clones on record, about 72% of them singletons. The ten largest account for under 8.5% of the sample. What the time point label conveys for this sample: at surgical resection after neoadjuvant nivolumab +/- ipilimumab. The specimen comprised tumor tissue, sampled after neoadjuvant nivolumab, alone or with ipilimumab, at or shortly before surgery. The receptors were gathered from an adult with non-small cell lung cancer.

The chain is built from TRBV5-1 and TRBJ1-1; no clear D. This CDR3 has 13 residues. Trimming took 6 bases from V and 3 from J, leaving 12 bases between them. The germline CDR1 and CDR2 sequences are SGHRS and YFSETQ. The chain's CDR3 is CASNKQLDTEAFF. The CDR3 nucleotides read TGCGCCAGCAACAAACAACTTGACACTGAAGCTTTCTTT.

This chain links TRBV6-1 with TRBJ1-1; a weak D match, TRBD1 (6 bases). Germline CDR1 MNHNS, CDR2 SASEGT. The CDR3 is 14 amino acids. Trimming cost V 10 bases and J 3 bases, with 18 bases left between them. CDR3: CATKQGIVDTEAFF. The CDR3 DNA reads TGTGCCACTAAACAGGGAATCGTAGACACTGAAGCTTTCTTT.

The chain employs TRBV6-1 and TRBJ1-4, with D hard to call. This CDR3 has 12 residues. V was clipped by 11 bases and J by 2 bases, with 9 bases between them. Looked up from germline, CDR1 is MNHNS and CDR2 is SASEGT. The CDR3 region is CASGRTNEKLFF. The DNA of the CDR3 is TGTGCCTCCGGGAGGACTAATGAAAAACTGTTTTTT.

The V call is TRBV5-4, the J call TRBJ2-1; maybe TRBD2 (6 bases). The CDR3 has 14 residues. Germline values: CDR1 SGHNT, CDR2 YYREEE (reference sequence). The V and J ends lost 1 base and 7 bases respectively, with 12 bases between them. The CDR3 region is CASSLSASENEQFF. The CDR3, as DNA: TGTGCCAGCAGCTTGAGTGCTAGCGAGAATGAGCAGTTCTTC.

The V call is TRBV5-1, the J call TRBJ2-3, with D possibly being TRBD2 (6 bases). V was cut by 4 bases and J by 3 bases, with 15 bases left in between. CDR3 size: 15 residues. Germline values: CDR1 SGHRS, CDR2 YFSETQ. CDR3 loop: CASSPSRGDTDTQYF. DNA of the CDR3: TGCGCCAGCAGCCCTTCTCGCGGGGATACAGATACGCAGTATTTT. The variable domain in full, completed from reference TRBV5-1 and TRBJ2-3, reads KAGVTQTPRYLIKTRGQQVTLSCSPISGHRSVSWYQQTPGQGLQFLFEYFSETQRNKGNFPGRFSGRQFSNSRSEMNVSTLELGDSALYLCASSPSRGDTDTQYFGPGTRLTVL.

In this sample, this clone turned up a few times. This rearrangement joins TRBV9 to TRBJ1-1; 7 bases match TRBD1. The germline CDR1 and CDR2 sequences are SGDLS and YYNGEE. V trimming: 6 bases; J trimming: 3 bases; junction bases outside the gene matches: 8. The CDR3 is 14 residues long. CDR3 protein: CASTGRQGDTEAFF. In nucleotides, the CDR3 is TGTGCCAGCACCGGGAGACAGGGCGACACTGAAGCTTTCTTT.

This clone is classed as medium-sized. The CDR3 region is CASSVDGTPNYGYTF. In nucleotides, the CDR3 is TGTGCCAGCAGCGTAGACGGGACACCAAACTATGGCTACACCTTC. The chain couples TRBV9 to TRBJ1-2; tentative D call: TRBD1 (6 bases). The CDR3 has 15 residues. V gave up 0 bases and J gave up 2 bases, with 11 bases separating them. Germline V gives CDR1 SGDLS, CDR2 YYNGEE. The complete variable domain, with remaining parts taken from reference TRBV9 and TRBJ1-2, reads DSGVTQTPKHLITATGQRVTLRCSPRSGDLSVYWYQQSLDQGLQFLIQYYNGEERAKGNILERFSAQQFPDLHSELNLSSLELGDSALYFCASSVDGTPNYGYTFGSGTRLTVV.

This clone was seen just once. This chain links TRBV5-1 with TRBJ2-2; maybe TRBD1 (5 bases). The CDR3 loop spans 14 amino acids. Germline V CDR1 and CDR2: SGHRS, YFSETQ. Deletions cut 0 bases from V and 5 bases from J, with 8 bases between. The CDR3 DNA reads TGCGCCAGCAGCTTGGCGCAGGGAACCGGGGAGCTGTTTTTT. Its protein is CASSLAQGTGELFF.

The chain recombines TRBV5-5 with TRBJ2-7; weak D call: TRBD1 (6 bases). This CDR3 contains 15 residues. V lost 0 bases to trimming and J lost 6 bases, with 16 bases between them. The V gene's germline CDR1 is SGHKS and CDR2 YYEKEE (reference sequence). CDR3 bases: TGTGCCAGCAGCTTGGATTGGCAGCGGACAGTCGAGCAGTACTTC. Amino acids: CASSLDWQRTVEQYF.

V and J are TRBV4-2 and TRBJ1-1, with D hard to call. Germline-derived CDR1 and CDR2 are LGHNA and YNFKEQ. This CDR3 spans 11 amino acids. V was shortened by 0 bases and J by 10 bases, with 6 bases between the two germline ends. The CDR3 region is CASSQDRIAFF. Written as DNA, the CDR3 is TGTGCCAGCAGCCAAGATCGAATAGCTTTCTTT.

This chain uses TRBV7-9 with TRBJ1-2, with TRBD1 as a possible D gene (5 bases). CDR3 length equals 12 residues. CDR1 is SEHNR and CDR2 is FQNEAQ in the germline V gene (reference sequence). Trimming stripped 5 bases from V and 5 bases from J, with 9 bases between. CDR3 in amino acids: CASSPGTYGYTF. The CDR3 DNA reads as TGTGCCAGCAGCCCAGGGACGTATGGCTACACCTTC.

CDR3 nucleotide sequence: TGCGCCAGCAGCATCGGGGGGCCCTCCTACAATGAGCAGTTCTTC. It encodes CASSIGGPSYNEQFF. This chain links TRBV5-1 with TRBJ2-1; weak D call: TRBD2 (7 bases). CDR3 length: 15 residues. Germline values: CDR1 SGHRS, CDR2 YFSETQ. V lost 4 bases, J lost 0 bases, and 11 bases lay in between.

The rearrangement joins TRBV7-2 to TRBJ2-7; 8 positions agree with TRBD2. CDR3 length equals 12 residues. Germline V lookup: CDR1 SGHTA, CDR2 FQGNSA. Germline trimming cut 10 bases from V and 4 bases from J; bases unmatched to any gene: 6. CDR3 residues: CATRGGIYEQYF. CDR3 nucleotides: TGTGCCACCCGGGGGGGGATATACGAGCAGTACTTC.

CDR3 amino acids: CASSESEGGYTF. CDR3 DNA sequence: TGTGCCAGCAGTGAATCAGAAGGGGGCTACACCTTC. The gene calls are TRBV2 and TRBJ1-2, with unresolved D. CDR1 and CDR2 (germline): SNHLY, FYNNEI. The CDR3 spans 12 residues. V lost 2 bases, J lost 8 bases, and 9 bases lay in between.

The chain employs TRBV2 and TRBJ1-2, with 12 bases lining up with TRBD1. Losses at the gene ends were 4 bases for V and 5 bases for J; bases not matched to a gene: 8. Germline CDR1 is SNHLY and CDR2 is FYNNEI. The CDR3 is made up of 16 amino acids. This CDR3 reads CASSAGQGAEGYGYTF. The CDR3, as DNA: TGTGCCAGCAGTGCGGGACAGGGGGCTGAAGGGTATGGCTACACCTTC.

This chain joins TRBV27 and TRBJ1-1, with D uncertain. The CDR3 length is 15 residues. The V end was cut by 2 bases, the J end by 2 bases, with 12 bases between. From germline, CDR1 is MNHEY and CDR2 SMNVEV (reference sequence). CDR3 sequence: CASSLGWRGNTEAFF. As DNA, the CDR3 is TGTGCCAGCAGTTTAGGCTGGCGAGGAAACACTGAAGCTTTCTTT.

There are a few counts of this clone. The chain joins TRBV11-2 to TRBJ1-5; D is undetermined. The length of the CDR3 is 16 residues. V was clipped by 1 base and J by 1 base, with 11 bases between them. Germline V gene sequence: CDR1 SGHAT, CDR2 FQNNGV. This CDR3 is CASSLGGMGSNQPQHF. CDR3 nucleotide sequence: TGTGCCAGCAGCTTAGGAGGGATGGGGAGCAATCAGCCCCAGCATTTT.

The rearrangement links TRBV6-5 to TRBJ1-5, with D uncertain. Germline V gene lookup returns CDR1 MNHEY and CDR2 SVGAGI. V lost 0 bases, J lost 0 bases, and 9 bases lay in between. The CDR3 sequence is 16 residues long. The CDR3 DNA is TGTGCCAGCAGTTACTCCTCAGTATATAGCAATCAGCCCCAGCATTTT. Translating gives CASSYSSVYSNQPQHF.

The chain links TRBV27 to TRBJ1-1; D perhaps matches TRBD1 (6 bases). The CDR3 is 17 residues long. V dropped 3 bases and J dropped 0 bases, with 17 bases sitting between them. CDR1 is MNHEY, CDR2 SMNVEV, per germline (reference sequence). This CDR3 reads CASSFYREAGVNTEAFF. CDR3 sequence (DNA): TGTGCCAGCAGTTTCTACAGGGAGGCCGGGGTGAACACTGAAGCTTTCTTT.

The CDR3 coding sequence is TGTGCCAGCAGCCGGTCAGGGGGCGGCGATACGCAGTATTTT. Encoded protein: CASSRSGGGDTQYF. The chain is built from TRBV11-3 and TRBJ2-3; the match to TRBD1 covers 8 bases. The CDR3 length is 14 residues. The V segment lost 5 bases and the J segment 6 bases; nucleotides outside the gene matches: 7. CDR1 is SGHNT, CDR2 YENEEA, per germline.

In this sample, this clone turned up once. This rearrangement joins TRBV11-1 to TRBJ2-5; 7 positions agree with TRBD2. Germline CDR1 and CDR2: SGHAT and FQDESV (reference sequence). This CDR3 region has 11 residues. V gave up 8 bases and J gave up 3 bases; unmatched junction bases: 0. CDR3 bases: TGTGCCAGCGGGGGGGAAGAGACCCAGTACTTC. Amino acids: CASGGEETQYF.

The CDR3 reads CASSRTGDSPLHF. Written as DNA, the CDR3 is TGTGCCAGCAGTAGGACAGGGGACTCACCCCTCCACTTT. The chain uses TRBV25-1 and TRBJ1-6, with 9 bases matching TRBD1. This CDR3 is 13 amino acids long. Germline values: CDR1 MGHDK, CDR2 SYGVNS. J lost 10 bases, V lost 5 bases, and 3 bases had no gene match.

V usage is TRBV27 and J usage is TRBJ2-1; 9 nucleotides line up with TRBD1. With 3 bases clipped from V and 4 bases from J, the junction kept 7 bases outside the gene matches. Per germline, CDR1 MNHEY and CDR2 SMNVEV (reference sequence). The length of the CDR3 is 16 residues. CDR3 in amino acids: CASSLRRTGVYNEQFF. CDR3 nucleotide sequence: TGTGCCAGCAGTTTGCGTCGGACAGGGGTATACAATGAGCAGTTCTTC.

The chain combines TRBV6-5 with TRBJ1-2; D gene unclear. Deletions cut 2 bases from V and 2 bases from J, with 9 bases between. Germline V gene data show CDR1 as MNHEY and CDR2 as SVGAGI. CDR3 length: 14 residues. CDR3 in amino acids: CASSYGVPNYGYTF. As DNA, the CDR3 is TGTGCCAGCAGTTACGGGGTACCCAACTATGGCTACACCTTC.

The CDR3 coding sequence is TGTGCCAGCAGCCGACGGGGATCCGGGACAGGGGGCCGCGAGCAGTACTTC. It codes for CASSRRGSGTGGREQYF. The chain has TRBV9 and TRBJ2-7, with 12 bases aligning to TRBD1. This CDR3 has 17 residues. Germline-derived CDR1 and CDR2 are SGDLS and YYNGEE. The junction had 14 bases not matched to a gene; V was cut back by 4 bases and J by 6 bases.